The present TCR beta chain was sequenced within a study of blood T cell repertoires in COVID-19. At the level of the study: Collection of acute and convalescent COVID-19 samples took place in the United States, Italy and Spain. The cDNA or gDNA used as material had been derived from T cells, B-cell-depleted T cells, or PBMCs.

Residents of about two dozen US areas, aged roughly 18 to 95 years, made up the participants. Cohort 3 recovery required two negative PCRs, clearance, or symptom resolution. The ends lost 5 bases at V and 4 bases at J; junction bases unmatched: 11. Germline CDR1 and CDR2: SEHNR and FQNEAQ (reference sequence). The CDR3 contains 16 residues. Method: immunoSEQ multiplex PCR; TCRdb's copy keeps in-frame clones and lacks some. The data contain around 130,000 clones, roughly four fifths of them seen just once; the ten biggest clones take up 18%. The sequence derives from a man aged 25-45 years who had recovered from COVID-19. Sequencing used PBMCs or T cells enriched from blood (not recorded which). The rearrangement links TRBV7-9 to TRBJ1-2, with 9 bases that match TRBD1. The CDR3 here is CASSPYGTGTTYGYTF. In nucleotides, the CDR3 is TGTGCCAGCAGCCCGTACGGGACAGGGACGACCTATGGCTACACCTTC.